This T cell receptor (beta chain) was retrieved from a study of blood T cell repertoires in COVID-19. Across the study: Samples came from the United States, Italy and Spain, spanning acute and convalescent COVID-19.

CDR3 size: 13 residues. Germline V gives CDR1 GTSNPN, CDR2 SVGIG (reference sequence). Trimming removed 0 bases from V and 7 bases from J, with 11 bases in between. Sequencing used immunoSEQ multiplex PCR; TCRdb keeps in-frame clones, though not all of them. The sample has approximately 230,000 clones; about nine tenths are singletons. The sequencing sample was made of peripheral blood. This TCR was recovered from a man aged 25-45 years who had recovered from COVID-19. This chain connects TRBV30 to TRBJ2-3, with D possibly being TRBD1 (6 bases). DNA of the CDR3: TGTGCCTGGAGTGTCGGGACATCCAATACGCAGTATTTT. This translates into CAWSVGTSNTQYF. The entire variable domain, with the rest obtained from reference TRBV30 and TRBJ2-3, is as follows: SQTIHQWPATLVQPVGSPLSLECTVEGTSNPNLYWYRQAAGRGLQLLFYSVGIGQISSEVPQNLSASRPQDRQFILSSKKLLLSDSGFYLCAWSVGTSNTQYFGPGTRLTVL.